This entry lists 13 T cell receptor beta chains sequenced from one sample in a study of cytomegalovirus exposure and HLA in healthy donors. Vbeta (60) and Jbeta (13) primers were used in the PCR. Sequencing was performed with immunoSEQ multiplex PCR; in TCRdb, only in-frame clones are kept and a portion is missing. The data hold roughly 100,000 clones, with 70% to 85% observed a single time. Sequenced sample: PBMCs. Receptors were obtained from a man aged 25-45 years in good health and CMV-seropositive.

This chain links TRBV27 with TRBJ1-3; the match to TRBD1 covers 8 bases. V lost 4 bases, J lost 4 bases, and 6 bases stayed unmatched. The CDR3 covers 15 residues. Germline-derived CDR1 and CDR2 are MNHEY and SMNVEV (reference sequence). CDR3 sequence reads: CASSYAGGAGNTIYF. DNA of the CDR3: TGTGCCAGCAGTTACGCAGGGGGCGCGGGAAACACCATATATTTT.

This chain uses TRBV6-5 with TRBJ1-1; a possible D gene is TRBD1 (6 bases). Trimming pared 6 bases from V and 4 bases from J, leaving 12 bases between. CDR1 and CDR2 (germline): MNHEY, SVGAGI. The CDR3 spans 13 residues. The CDR3: CASRHRDGTEAFF. DNA for the CDR3: TGTGCCAGCAGGCACAGGGATGGCACTGAAGCTTTCTTT.

This chain links TRBV27 with TRBJ2-1; maybe TRBD2 (5 bases). This CDR3 comprises 14 residues. The germline V gene has CDR1 MNHEY and CDR2 SMNVEV (reference sequence). Trimming took 6 bases from V and 9 from J, leaving 18 bases between them. CDR3 sequence reads: CASSHGGLHPEQFF. For the CDR3, the DNA is TGTGCCAGCAGCCACGGAGGTCTTCATCCTGAGCAGTTCTTC.

The chain combines TRBV30 with TRBJ1-2; the D gene is possibly TRBD1 (5 bases). The germline CDR1 and CDR2 sequences are GTSNPN and SVGIG (reference sequence). V lost 5 bases and J lost 8, with 12 bases in between. The CDR3 length is 11 residues. This CDR3 is CAWGGVRGYTF. CDR3 nucleotides: TGTGCCTGGGGGGGGGTACGCGGCTACACCTTC. Full variable domain (outside the CDR3, taken from reference TRBV30 and TRBJ1-2): SQTIHQWPATLVQPVGSPLSLECTVEGTSNPNLYWYRQAAGRGLQLLFYSVGIGQISSEVPQNLSASRPQDRQFILSSKKLLLSDSGFYLCAWGGVRGYTFGSGTRLTVV.

The CDR3: CASSRPIGGGSPLHF. In DNA, the CDR3 is TGTGCCAGCAGTCGCCCGATTGGCGGAGGATCACCCCTCCACTTT. The J gene is TRBJ1-6, the V gene TRBV6-5; D unclear. Germline CDR1 MNHEY, CDR2 SVGAGI. Trimming stripped 5 bases from V and 10 bases from J, with 18 bases between. The CDR3 sequence is 15 residues long.

As for this clone: An end of the junction differs from the germline gene, which may be a read error. The V gene is TRBV5-1, the J gene TRBJ1-1, with D possibly being TRBD1 (5 bases). The CDR3 spans 13 residues. In germline, CDR1 is SGHRS, CDR2 YFSETQ. The CDR3 nucleotides are TGCGCCAGCACCTTGACAGAGAACACTGAAGCTTTCTTT. This sequence encodes CASTLTENTEAFF.

In this sample, this clone turned up a few times. The chain has TRBV5-8 and TRBJ1-2, with D perhaps TRBD1 (5 bases). Germline CDR1 SGHTS, CDR2 YDEGEE. The CDR3 spans 14 residues. V dropped 4 bases and J dropped 5 bases, with 15 bases sitting between them. This CDR3 reads CASSPDRESYGYTF. For the CDR3, the DNA is TGTGCCAGCAGCCCTGACAGAGAATCTTATGGCTACACCTTC. Drawing the rest from reference TRBV5-8 and TRBJ1-2, the complete variable domain is EAGVTQSPTHLIKTRGQQATLRCSPISGHTSVYWYQQALGLGLQFLLWYDEGEERNRGNFPPRFSGRQFPNYSSELNVNALELEDSALYLCASSPDRESYGYTFGSGTRLTVV.

This clone was detected only a few times. This chain connects TRBV6-5 to TRBJ1-2; no clear D gene. Germline values: CDR1 MNHEY, CDR2 SVGAGI. The CDR3 runs to 15 residues. With 5 bases removed from V and 4 bases from J, the gap between germline ends came to 17 bases. The CDR3 loop is CASSPLSEGFYGYTF. CDR3 in DNA: TGTGCCAGCAGTCCCTTGTCCGAGGGCTTCTATGGCTACACCTTC.

This chain links TRBV5-1 with TRBJ2-7, with D unresolved. Deletions cut 0 bases from V and 0 bases from J, with 10 bases between. The germline V gene has CDR1 SGHRS and CDR2 YFSETQ. The CDR3 spans 15 residues. The CDR3 protein is CASSLGPSPSYEQYF. The CDR3 DNA reads as TGCGCCAGCAGCTTGGGGCCCTCACCCTCCTACGAGCAGTACTTC.

The rearrangement uses TRBV6-5 and TRBJ2-7; 11 bases agree with TRBD1. CDR1 is MNHEY, CDR2 SVGAGI, per germline. V was pared by 5 bases and J by 3 bases, with 6 bases of the junction left unmatched. The CDR3 has 15 amino acids. The CDR3 reads CASSQGQGVVYEQYF. The CDR3 bases are TGTGCCAGCAGTCAGGGACAGGGGGTCGTCTACGAGCAGTACTTC.

V usage is TRBV19 and J usage is TRBJ1-2, with 7 bases matching TRBD1. This CDR3 has 15 amino acids. Germline V lookup: CDR1 LNHDA, CDR2 SQIVND (reference sequence). The ends lost 7 bases at V and 4 bases at J; junction bases unmatched: 12. The CDR3 nucleotides read TGTGCCAGTAATATTCCAGGACAGGCCTTCTATGGCTACACCTTC. Translation: CASNIPGQAFYGYTF.

This CDR3 is CASSTQAGGPRQETQYF. For the CDR3, the DNA is TGTGCCAGCAGTACCCAAGCGGGAGGGCCTCGACAAGAGACCCAGTACTTC. The chain has TRBV28 and TRBJ2-5; 10 bases map to TRBD2. V dropped 5 bases and J dropped 2; count of bases not matched to a gene: 11. CDR1 is MDHEN and CDR2 is SYDVKM in the germline V gene. The CDR3 extends over 17 amino acids.

The chain uses TRBV19 and TRBJ1-4, with D possibly TRBD1 on 5 matching bases. The V gene's germline CDR1 is LNHDA and CDR2 SQIVND (reference sequence). The CDR3 runs to 17 residues. Trimming removed 5 bases at V and 5 bases at J, with 21 bases between. This chain's CDR3 is CASSPLRGTGRNEKLFF. CDR3 coding DNA: TGTGCCAGTAGTCCTCTTCGAGGGACGGGGAGGAATGAAAAACTGTTTTTT.